The next 2 T cell receptor beta chains were all read from a single sample in a study of blood T cell repertoires in COVID-19. TCRdb's copy holds only in-frame clones and misses some; the assay was immunoSEQ multiplex PCR. Counted here are about 300,000 clones, 65% to 90% occurring once; the ten biggest clones make up about 4%. The sequenced sample consisted of PBMCs or T cells enriched from blood (not recorded which). The receptors originated from a man aged 30-40 years who had recovered from COVID-19.

A word on this clone: At the DNA level, this CDR3 is encoded by other sequences in the same sample as well. V and J are TRBV19 and TRBJ1-1; D possibly corresponds to TRBD1 (6 bases). V lost 1 base and J 4 bases, leaving 10 bases between the germline ends. Germline values: CDR1 LNHDA, CDR2 SQIVND (reference sequence). CDR3 size: 14 residues. CDR3 DNA: TGTGCCAGTAGTATAGGTGGGGGCGGCACTGAAGCTTTCTTT. Protein product: CASSIGGGGTEAFF. The full variable domain, its missing parts supplied by reference TRBV19 and TRBJ1-1, is DGGITQSPKYLFRKEGQNVTLSCEQNLNHDAMYWYRQDPGQGLRLIYYSQIVNDFQKGDIAEGYSVSREKKESFPLTVTSAQKNPTAFYLCASSIGGGGTEAFFGQGTRLTVV.

This sequence joins TRBV13 and TRBJ2-7, with TRBD2 matching 7 bases. With 4 bases clipped from V and 2 bases from J, the junction kept 8 bases outside the gene matches. The CDR3 sequence is 15 residues long. CDR1 PRHDT and CDR2 FYEKMQ come from the germline V gene (reference sequence). CDR3 nucleotide sequence: TGTGCCAGCAGCTCCCGGGATGCGGGGGCCTACGAGCAGTACTTC. The encoded protein is CASSSRDAGAYEQYF.